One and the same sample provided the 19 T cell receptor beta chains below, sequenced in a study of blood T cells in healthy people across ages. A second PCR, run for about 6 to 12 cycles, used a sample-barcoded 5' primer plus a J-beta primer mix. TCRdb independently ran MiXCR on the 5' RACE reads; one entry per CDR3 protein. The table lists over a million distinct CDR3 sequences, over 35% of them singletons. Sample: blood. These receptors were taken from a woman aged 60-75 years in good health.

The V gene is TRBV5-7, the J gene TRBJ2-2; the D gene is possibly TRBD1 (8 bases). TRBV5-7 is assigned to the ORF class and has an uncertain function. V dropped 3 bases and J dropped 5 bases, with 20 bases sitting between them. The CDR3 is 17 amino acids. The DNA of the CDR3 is TGTGCCAGCAGCTCGACGGGAGGACAGGGATTTACCGGGGAGCTGTTTTTT. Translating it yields CASSSTGGQGFTGELFF.

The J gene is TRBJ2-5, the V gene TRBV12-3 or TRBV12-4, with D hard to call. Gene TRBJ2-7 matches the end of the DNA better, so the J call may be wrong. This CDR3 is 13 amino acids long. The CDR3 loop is CASRIDNPYEQYF. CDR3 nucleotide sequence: TGTGCCAGCAGGATAGACAACCCCTACGAGCAGTACTTC.

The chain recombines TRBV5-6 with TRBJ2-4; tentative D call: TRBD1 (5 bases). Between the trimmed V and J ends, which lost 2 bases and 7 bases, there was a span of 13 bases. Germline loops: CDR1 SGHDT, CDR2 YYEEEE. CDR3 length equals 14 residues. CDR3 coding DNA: TGTGCCAGCAGCTTCCGGACATCCTGGAACATTCAGTACTTC. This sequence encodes CASSFRTSWNIQYF.

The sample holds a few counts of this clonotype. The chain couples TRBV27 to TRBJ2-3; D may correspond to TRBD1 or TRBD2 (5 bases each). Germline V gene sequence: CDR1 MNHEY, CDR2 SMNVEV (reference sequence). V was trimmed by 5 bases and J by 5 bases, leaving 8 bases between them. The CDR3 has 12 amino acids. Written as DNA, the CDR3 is TGTGCCAGCAGTGGGACGGTAGATACGCAGTATTTT. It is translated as CASSGTVDTQYF.

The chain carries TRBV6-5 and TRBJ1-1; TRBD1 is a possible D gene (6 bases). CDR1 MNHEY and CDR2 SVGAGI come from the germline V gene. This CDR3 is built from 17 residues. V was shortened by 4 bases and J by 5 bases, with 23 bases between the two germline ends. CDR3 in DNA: TGTGCCAGCAGTTCCAGTTCTGGCTTGGGGAGGGGGACTGAAGCTTTCTTT. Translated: CASSSSSGLGRGTEAFF.

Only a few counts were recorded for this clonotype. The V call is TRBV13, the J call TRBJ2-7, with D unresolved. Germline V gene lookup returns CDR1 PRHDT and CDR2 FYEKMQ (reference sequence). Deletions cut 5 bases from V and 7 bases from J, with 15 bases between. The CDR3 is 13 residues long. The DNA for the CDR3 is TGTGCCAGCAGCCCACCCGGGTGGCCTGAGCAGTACTTC. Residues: CASSPPGWPEQYF. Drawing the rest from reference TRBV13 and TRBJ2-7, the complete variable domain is AAGVIQSPRHLIKEKRETATLKCYPIPRHDTVYWYQQGPGQDPQFLISFYEKMQSDKGSIPDRFSAQQFSDYHSELNMSSLELGDSALYFCASSPPGWPEQYFGPGTRLTVT.

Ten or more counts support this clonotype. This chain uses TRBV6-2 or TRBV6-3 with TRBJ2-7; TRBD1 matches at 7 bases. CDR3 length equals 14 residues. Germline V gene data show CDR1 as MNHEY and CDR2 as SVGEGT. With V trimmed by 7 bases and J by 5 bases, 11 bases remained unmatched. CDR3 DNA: TGTGCCAGCACCAAAGACAGGGTGGTGGACGAGCAGTACTTC. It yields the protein CASTKDRVVDEQYF.

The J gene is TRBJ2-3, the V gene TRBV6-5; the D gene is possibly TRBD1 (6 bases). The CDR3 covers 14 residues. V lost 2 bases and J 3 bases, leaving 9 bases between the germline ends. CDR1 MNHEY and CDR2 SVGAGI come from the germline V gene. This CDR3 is CASSYAGETDTQYF. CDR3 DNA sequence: TGTGCCAGCAGTTACGCAGGGGAGACAGATACGCAGTATTTT.

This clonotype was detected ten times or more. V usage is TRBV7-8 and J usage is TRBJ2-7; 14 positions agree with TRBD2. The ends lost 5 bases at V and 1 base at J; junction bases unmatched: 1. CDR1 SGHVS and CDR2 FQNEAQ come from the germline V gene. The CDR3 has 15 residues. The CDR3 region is CASSGLAGGSYEQYF. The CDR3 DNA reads TGTGCCAGCAGCGGACTAGCGGGGGGATCCTACGAGCAGTACTTC.

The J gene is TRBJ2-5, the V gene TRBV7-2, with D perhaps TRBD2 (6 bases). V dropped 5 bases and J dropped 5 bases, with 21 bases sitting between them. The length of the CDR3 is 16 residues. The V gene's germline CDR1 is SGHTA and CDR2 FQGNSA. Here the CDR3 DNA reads TGTGCCAGCAGCCAGGGAGACGGGAGCATGAAGGAGACCCAGTACTTC. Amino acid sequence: CASSQGDGSMKETQYF.

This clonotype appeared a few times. The CDR3 is CASRFGTMVETQYF. DNA of the CDR3: TGTGCCAGCAGATTCGGGACAATGGTAGAGACCCAGTACTTC. This chain connects TRBV12-3 or TRBV12-4 to TRBJ2-7, with D possibly matching TRBD1 (6 bases). The better agreement between TRBJ2-5 and the DNA end casts doubt on the J call. The CDR3 has 14 residues.

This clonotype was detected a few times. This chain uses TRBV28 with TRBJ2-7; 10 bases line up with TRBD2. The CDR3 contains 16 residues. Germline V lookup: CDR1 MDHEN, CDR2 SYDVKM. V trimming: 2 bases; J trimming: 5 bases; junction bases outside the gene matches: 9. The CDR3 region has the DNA TGTGCCAGCAGTTTAGGCACGGCTAGCGGGAGTGACGAGCAGTACTTC. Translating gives CASSLGTASGSDEQYF. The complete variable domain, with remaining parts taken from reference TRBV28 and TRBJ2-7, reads DVKVTQSSRYLVKRTGEKVFLECVQDMDHENMFWYRQDPGLGLRLIYFSYDVKMKEKGDIPEGYSVSREKKERFSLILESASTNQTSMYLCASSLGTASGSDEQYFGPGTRLTVT.

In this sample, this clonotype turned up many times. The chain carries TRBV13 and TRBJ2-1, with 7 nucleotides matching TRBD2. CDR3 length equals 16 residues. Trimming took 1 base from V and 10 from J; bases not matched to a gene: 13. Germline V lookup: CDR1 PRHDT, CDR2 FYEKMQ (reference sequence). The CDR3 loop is CASSLEDVAGVNEQFF. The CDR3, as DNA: TGTGCCAGCAGCTTAGAGGATGTGGCGGGAGTAAACGAGCAGTTCTTC.

CDR3: CASSGLLSGNSYEQYF. As DNA, the CDR3 is TGTGCCAGCAGTGGGCTGTTAAGCGGGAACTCCTACGAGCAGTACTTC. The chain carries TRBV28 and TRBJ2-7; TRBD2 matches 7 bases. The CDR3 spans 16 residues. Trimming took 5 bases from V and 0 from J; bases not matched to a gene: 10. Germline loops: CDR1 MDHEN, CDR2 SYDVKM.

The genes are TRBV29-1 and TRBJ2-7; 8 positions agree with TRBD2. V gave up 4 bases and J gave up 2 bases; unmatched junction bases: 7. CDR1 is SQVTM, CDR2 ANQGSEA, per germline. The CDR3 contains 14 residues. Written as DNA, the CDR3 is TGCAGCGTTGTGGGAGGCGGGAGGACCTACGAGCAGTACTTC. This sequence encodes CSVVGGGRTYEQYF.

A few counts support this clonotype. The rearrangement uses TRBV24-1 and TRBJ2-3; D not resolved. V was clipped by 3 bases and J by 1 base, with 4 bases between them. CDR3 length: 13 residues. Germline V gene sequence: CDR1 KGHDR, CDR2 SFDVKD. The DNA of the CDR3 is TGTGCCACCAGTGATGGACGCACAGATACGCAGTATTTT. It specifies CATSDGRTDTQYF.

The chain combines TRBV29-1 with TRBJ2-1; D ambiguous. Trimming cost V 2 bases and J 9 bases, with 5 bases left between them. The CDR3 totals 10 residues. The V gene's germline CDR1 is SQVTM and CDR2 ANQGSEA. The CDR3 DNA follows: TGCAGCGTTGAACATGTTGAGCAGTTCTTC. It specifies CSVEHVEQFF.

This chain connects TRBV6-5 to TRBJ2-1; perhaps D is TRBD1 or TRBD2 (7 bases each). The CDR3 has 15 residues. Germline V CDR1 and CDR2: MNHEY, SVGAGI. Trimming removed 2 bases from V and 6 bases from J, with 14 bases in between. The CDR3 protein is CASSYEGAGVNEQFF. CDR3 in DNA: TGTGCCAGCAGTTACGAGGGGGCGGGGGTCAATGAGCAGTTCTTC.

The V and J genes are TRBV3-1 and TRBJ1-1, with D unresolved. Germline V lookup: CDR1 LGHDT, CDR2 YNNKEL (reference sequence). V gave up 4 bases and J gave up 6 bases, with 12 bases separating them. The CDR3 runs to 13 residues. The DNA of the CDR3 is TGTGCCAGCAGCCTGCCCCAAAACTCTGAAGCTTTCTTT. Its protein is CASSLPQNSEAFF.